The entry that follows covers one TCR beta chain sequence. The CDR3 runs 15 residues. Germline V CDR1 and CDR2: ENHRY, SYGVKD. V shed 6 bases and J 9 bases; nucleotides not matched to a gene: 7. This entry belongs to a study of beta chain features in type 1 diabetes. Isolated RNA was reverse transcribed in full, so expressed TCRB transcripts were sequenced. Measured with immunoSEQ multiplex PCR; TCRdb has only the in-frame clones, and not every one. This sample carries 850,000 to 900,000 clones, 17% of them seen once, and the ten largest clones take around 0.02%. Each of the sorted populations had a purity greater than 95%.

The V and J genes are TRBV10-3 and TRBJ2-1, with 14 bases matching TRBD2. The clonotype was recovered from a woman between 18 and 30 years old in good health. The material sequenced was naive CD4+ T cells from blood. CDR3 coding DNA: TGTGCCATCAGGGGGACTAGCGGGAGCGTGGGTGAGCAGTTCTTC. Protein sequence: CAIRGTSGSVGEQFF.